Described below is a single T cell receptor (beta chain) sequence and its context. The antigen is undetermined. With 60 Vbeta and 13 Jbeta primers, the PCR was carried out. Repertoires were generated with immunoSEQ multiplex PCR, while TCRdb's copy carries only in-frame clones and drops some. This table holds about 140,000 clones, roughly 90% found once. The record originates from a study of cytomegalovirus exposure and HLA in healthy donors. General study results and limits: Confirmation was obtained in vitro that a few CMV-associated chains are specific for CMV antigens. Later analysis reportedly placed an Asian-associated ancestry cluster below the roughly 680-donor mean in N-insertions. Later on, analysis showed that most CMV-associated TCR beta chains appeared to be HLA-restricted.

This CDR3 comprises 13 residues. V lost 1 base and J 3 bases, leaving 7 bases between the germline ends. Germline loops: CDR1 SGHNT, CDR2 YENEEA. This chain uses TRBV11-3 with TRBJ2-7; D not resolved. The TCR sequence derives from a middle-aged woman in good health and CMV-seronegative. The specimen sequenced was PBMCs. CDR3: CASSLALHYEQYF. CDR3 in DNA: TGTGCCAGCAGCTTAGCACTACACTACGAGCAGTACTTC.